The T cell receptor (beta chain) under discussion was sequenced for a study of shared clonotypes between healthy human individuals. Only CD45RO-negative cells positively selected for CCR7 counted as naive CD8 cells, so terminally differentiated effector memory CD45RA+ cells were excluded. With 5 bases removed from V and 3 bases from J, the gap between germline ends came to 8 bases. Germline assignment: CDR1 GTSNPN and CDR2 SVGIG (reference sequence). The CDR3 contains 13 residues. Only in-frame clones appear in the TCRdb table, and some are missing; sequencing was by immunoSEQ multiplex PCR. The sample lists some 2 million clones, about 95% seen once, with around 1% in the top ten.

Sequencing input: naive CD8+ T cells sorted from blood. This TCR derives from a man between 18 and 35 years old in good health. J is TRBJ2-6 and V is TRBV30; D ambiguous. CDR3 coding DNA: TGTGCCTGGCAGACGAGTGGGGCCAACGTCCTGACTTTC. It encodes CAWQTSGANVLTF.